This is a list of T cell receptor beta chains from one sample in a study of cytomegalovirus exposure and HLA in healthy donors. The repertoire was sequenced with immunoSEQ multiplex PCR; TCRdb's copy has only in-frame clones and lacks some. The sample contains about 210,000 clones, around 76% of which appear only once. Sequenced material: PBMCs. The receptor source for this set is a man in his forties in good health and CMV-seropositive. The CDR3 runs from the conserved cysteine through the conserved F or W. The D gene is left open where the match is weak. Only some rows state a clone size, as once, few, many or a class for expanded clones.

J	V	D	size	DNA	CDR3
TRBJ1-2	TRBV27	.	.	TGTGCCAGCAGTTTAACCCCTTCCCGGGTCTATGGCTACACCTTC	CASSLTPSRVYGYTF
TRBJ1-2	TRBV7-9	TRBD1	.	TGTGCCAGCAGCTTAAAACCGGGACAGGGGGCCTATGGCTACACCTTC	CASSLKPGQGAYGYTF
TRBJ2-3	TRBV6-5	TRBD2	.	TGTGCCACCTGCGGGAGGGGAAGGAGCACAGATACGCAGTATTTT	CATCGRGRSTDTQYF
TRBJ2-5	TRBV19	TRBD2	.	TGTGCCAGTAGTATTTGGTCTAGCGGGGGACGAGAGACCCAGTACTTC	CASSIWSSGGRETQYF
TRBJ1-5	TRBV7-8	.	few	TGTGCCAGCAGCTTAGTTTCCGATCAGCCCCAGCATTTT	CASSLVSDQPQHF
TRBJ1-5	TRBV28	.	.	TGTGCCAGCAGGCCGGGGGGGGCTGATCAGCCCCAGCATTTT	CASRPGGADQPQHF
TRBJ2-1	TRBV9	TRBD2	.	TGTGCCAGCAGCGTAGTGAGCGGGAGTGTGAATGAGCAGTTCTTC	CASSVVSGSVNEQFF
TRBJ2-5	TRBV9	.	.	TGTGCCAGCAGCGTAGCCGCTCAAGGAGCTACCCAGTACTTC	CASSVAAQGATQYF
TRBJ2-3	TRBV15	TRBD2	.	TGTGCCACCAGCAGAGGACTAGCGGGAAATGGAAATACGCAGTATTTT	CATSRGLAGNGNTQYF
TRBJ2-5	TRBV11-3	TRBD2	.	TGTGCCAGCAGCTTAGGGACGGCGGGGGGCCAAGAGACCCAGTACTTC	CASSLGTAGGQETQYF
TRBJ1-4	TRBV7-9	.	.	TGTGCCAGCTTTGTTATCGGACAGAATACAACTAATGAAAAACTGTTTTTT	CASFVIGQNTTNEKLFF
TRBJ2-7	TRBV5-6	TRBD1	.	TGTGCCAGCAGCACGGGACAGCGAGCCTACGAGCAGTACTTC	CASSTGQRAYEQYF
TRBJ1-2	TRBV5-1	TRBD1	.	TGCGCCAGCAGCTTGGGGAACAGGGGAGGTGGCTATGGCTACACCTTC	CASSLGNRGGGYGYTF
TRBJ1-2	TRBV5-6	TRBD1	.	TGTGCCAGCGATACCGGGACAGGGGGAATCGTCTATGGCTACACCTTC	CASDTGTGGIVYGYTF
TRBJ2-7	TRBV27	.	.	TGTGCCAGCAGTCCGTCGGGACACTTATACGAGCAGTACTTC	CASSPSGHLYEQYF
TRBJ2-7	TRBV2	.	.	TGTGCCAGCATTCAGAGGGTCCGAACCAGAGGCGAGCAGTACTTC	CASIQRVRTRGEQYF
TRBJ2-2	TRBV6-5	.	.	TGTGCCAGCAGGAGTGACGGGACCGGGGAGCTGTTTTTT	CASRSDGTGELFF
TRBJ2-5	TRBV30	TRBD2	few	TGTGCCTGGAGTTGGACTAGCGGCTTACAAGAGACCCAGTACTTC	CAWSWTSGLQETQYF
TRBJ1-1	TRBV7-9	.	.	TGTGCCAGCAGTCCGATTCCCGGAAGAGGGGGGGGGAACACTGAAGCTTTCTTT	CASSPIPGRGGGNTEAFF
TRBJ1-4	TRBV5-1	.	.	TGCGCCAGCAGCTTGGCAGCCACAGCTAATGAAAAACTGTTTTTT	CASSLAATANEKLFF
TRBJ2-1	TRBV5-4	TRBD1	few	TGTGCCAGCAGCTCCCGGGACAGACACAATGAGCAGTTCTTC	CASSSRDRHNEQFF
TRBJ1-2	TRBV6-5	TRBD1	.	TGTGCCAGCACTCAGGGGGTGGGGGGCTACACCTTC	CASTQGVGGYTF